Listed here are 13 T cell receptor beta chains from one sample, sequenced in a study of T cell clones after liver transplantation. TCRdb keeps only in-frame clones here, not all; method: immunoSEQ multiplex PCR. The sample holds 50,000 or so clones, about 90% seen once. Sample: CD8+ T cells from blood, taken 12 months after liver transplant. All receptors come from a human patient who received a liver transplant. Some T cells may be supplied by the graft donor.

The V call is TRBV28, the J call TRBJ2-3; D is unclear. CDR1 is MDHEN, CDR2 SYDVKM, per germline. Trimming took 5 bases from V and 0 from J, leaving 15 bases between them. This CDR3 has 16 amino acids. The DNA of the CDR3 is TGTGCCAGCAGTCTCCCACCGGCCTTTAGCACAGATACGCAGTATTTT. This sequence encodes CASSLPPAFSTDTQYF.

The chain combines TRBV10-3 with TRBJ1-3; D remains unclear. The CDR3 is made up of 16 amino acids. The germline V gene encodes CDR1 ENHRY and CDR2 SYGVKD. The V end was cut by 6 bases, the J end by 3 bases, with 18 bases between. The CDR3 DNA sequence: TGTGCCATCAGCCCCGGGGATAGTCACGGTGGAAACACCATATATTTT. Its translation: CAISPGDSHGGNTIYF.

V usage is TRBV2 and J usage is TRBJ2-1; either TRBD1 or TRBD2 may supply D (5 bases each). Trimming stripped 4 bases from V and 3 bases from J, with 22 bases between. This CDR3 is 18 amino acids long. Germline V gene sequence: CDR1 SNHLY, CDR2 FYNNEI. The DNA for the CDR3 is TGTGCCAGCAGTGGAGGGCCCTCAGGGTTTACAGTCTACAATGAGCAGTTCTTC. Translation: CASSGGPSGFTVYNEQFF.

This chain uses TRBV28 with TRBJ2-3; D is undetermined. This CDR3 has 13 residues. The V gene's germline CDR1 is MDHEN and CDR2 SYDVKM. Trimming cost V 4 bases and J 5 bases, with 10 bases left between them. The CDR3 loop is CASSSRPGDTQYF. CDR3 sequence (DNA): TGTGCCAGCAGTTCCCGACCAGGAGATACGCAGTATTTT.

This clone was recorded only once. The genes are TRBV7-6 and TRBJ2-1; 11 bases line up with TRBD2. The CDR3 has 18 amino acids. V lost 4 bases to trimming and J lost 0 bases; unmatched junction nucleotides: 8. Germline V CDR1 and CDR2: SGHVS, FNYEAQ. The CDR3 here is CASSSMGLAESSYNEQFF. CDR3 DNA sequence: TGTGCCAGCAGCTCAATGGGACTAGCGGAGAGCTCCTACAATGAGCAGTTCTTC.

V usage is TRBV9 and J usage is TRBJ2-2; TRBD2 might be the D (5 bases). The CDR3 has 14 amino acids. The germline CDR1 and CDR2 sequences are SGDLS and YYNGEE. Deletions cut 7 bases from V and 3 bases from J, with 13 bases between. The CDR3 loop is CASGVERYTGELFF. For the CDR3, the DNA is TGTGCCAGCGGAGTTGAGCGGTACACCGGGGAGCTGTTTTTT.

The chain links TRBV6-5 to TRBJ1-1; 8 bases are a match to TRBD1. Germline CDR1 is MNHEY and CDR2 is SVGAGI. The CDR3 is 14 amino acids. Germline trimming cut 3 bases from V and 5 bases from J; bases unmatched to any gene: 5. CDR3 protein: CASSYRTGYTEAFF. The CDR3 nucleotides are TGTGCCAGCAGTTATCGGACAGGGTATACTGAAGCTTTCTTT.

This clone was observed a handful of times. This sequence joins TRBV9 and TRBJ2-7, with 9 bases that match TRBD1. This CDR3 region has 12 residues. The ends lost 4 bases at V and 7 bases at J; junction bases unmatched: 3. Germline lookup yields CDR1 SGDLS and CDR2 YYNGEE. CDR3 in amino acids: CASSYGQGEQYF. CDR3 nucleotides: TGTGCCAGCAGCTACGGACAGGGGGAGCAGTACTTC.

This clone was picked up one time. The CDR3 here is CASSSLSRPDTQYF. In DNA, the CDR3 is TGTGCCAGCAGTTCGCTGTCCCGACCAGATACGCAGTATTTT. This chain joins TRBV6-5 and TRBJ2-3; D is undetermined. Germline V gene sequence: CDR1 MNHEY, CDR2 SVGAGI. There are 14 residues in the CDR3. Trimming left V 4 bases short and J 4 bases short, with 12 bases between.

The rearrangement joins TRBV6-1 to TRBJ1-5; the match to TRBD1 covers 8 bases. Trimming removed 6 bases from V and 7 bases from J; junction bases left unmatched: 5. Germline CDR1 reads MNHNS; CDR2 reads SASEGT. There are 13 residues in the CDR3. The CDR3 sequence is CASSRGQRQPQHF. In DNA form, the CDR3 reads TGTGCCAGCAGCAGGGGGCAGAGACAGCCCCAGCATTTT.

The chain recombines TRBV30 with TRBJ2-5; 8 bases agree with TRBD2. The CDR3 has 15 residues. Germline CDR1 is GTSNPN and CDR2 is SVGIG (reference sequence). Trimming cost V 2 bases and J 5 bases; bases outside gene matches: 10. CDR3 coding DNA: TGTGCCTGGAGTCCACTCGGGGGGGGAACGGAGACCCAGTACTTC. Translating gives CAWSPLGGGTETQYF. The variable domain in full, completed from reference TRBV30 and TRBJ2-5, reads SQTIHQWPATLVQPVGSPLSLECTVEGTSNPNLYWYRQAAGRGLQLLFYSVGIGQISSEVPQNLSASRPQDRQFILSSKKLLLSDSGFYLCAWSPLGGGTETQYFGPGTRLLVL.

The chain links TRBV7-9 to TRBJ1-4, with 8 bases matching TRBD1. The germline CDR1 and CDR2 sequences are SEHNR and FQNEAQ (reference sequence). V was pared by 5 bases and J by 7 bases, with 15 bases of the junction left unmatched. The CDR3 spans 17 residues. DNA for the CDR3: TGTGCCAGCAGCCCACTTCAGAACCGGGACAGGACTGAAAAACTGTTTTTT. Encoded protein: CASSPLQNRDRTEKLFF.

Remarks on this clone: The sample has other DNA sequences that encode this CDR3 too. The chain recombines TRBV10-3 with TRBJ2-7; D uncertain. Germline V CDR1 and CDR2: ENHRY, SYGVKD. The CDR3 is made up of 15 amino acids. V lost 0 bases, J lost 2 bases, and 11 bases lay in between. The CDR3 bases are TGTGCCATCAGTGAGTCCGCAGGATTAACCTACGAGCAGTACTTC. It encodes CAISESAGLTYEQYF.